One sample yielded the 21 T cell receptor beta chains listed below, sequenced in a study of vaccination effects on CD4 cells after COVID-19. Data came from immunoSEQ multiplex PCR; TCRdb stores just in-frame clones and leaves some out. The sample consists of around 22,000 clones, about three quarters of them appearing once. Antigen-specific CD4+ T cells expanded by the ViraFEST assay with viral peptide pools were then sequenced. Cultured cells yielded isolated CD4+ T cells after 10 days. These TCRs are of unknown antigen specificity. This specimen was CD4+ T cells from PBMCs cultured with HCoV-229E spike peptides, taken before COVID-19 vaccination. Receptor source: a human donor who received a COVID-19 vaccine.

The V and J genes are TRBV18 and TRBJ1-3, with D uncertain. The CDR3 spans 14 residues. Germline loops: CDR1 KGHSH, CDR2 LQKENI. V lost 0 bases, J lost 8 bases, and 11 bases lay in between. The DNA for the CDR3 is TGTGCCAGCTCACCACCGGAAAATGCGGACACCATATATTTT. Its translation is CASSPPENADTIYF.

This chain links TRBV24-1 with TRBJ1-5, with no clear D. There are 13 residues in the CDR3. The germline gives CDR1 KGHDR, CDR2 SFDVKD. The ends were cut back, 9 bases at V and 2 bases at J, with 10 bases in the middle. The CDR3 loop reads CATAPEGNQPQHF. In nucleotides, the CDR3 is TGTGCCACCGCTCCCGAGGGCAATCAGCCCCAGCATTTT.

CDR3 protein: CASSRGASGGVDGEQFF. In DNA form, the CDR3 reads TGCGCCAGCAGCCGCGGGGCTAGCGGGGGGGTGGATGGTGAGCAGTTCTTC. The J gene is TRBJ2-1, the V gene TRBV5-1, with TRBD2 identical over 12 bases. The CDR3 extends over 17 amino acids. V lost 4 bases and J lost 9; bases outside the gene matches: 14. Germline V gene lookup returns CDR1 SGHRS and CDR2 YFSETQ.

The table lists this clone with a few counts. This chain uses TRBV19 with TRBJ1-6; TRBD1 agrees at 7 bases. Germline V lookup: CDR1 LNHDA, CDR2 SQIVND (reference sequence). The CDR3 loop spans 15 amino acids. Trimming took 5 bases from V and 8 from J; bases not matched to a gene: 9. The CDR3 loop reads CASSAQGERHSPLHF. CDR3 bases: TGTGCCAGTAGTGCCCAGGGGGAGAGGCATTCACCCCTCCACTTT.

This clone was observed a few times. The V and J genes are TRBV10-1 and TRBJ2-7, with D possibly being TRBD1 or TRBD2 (5 bases each). V lost 6 bases and J lost 1, with 16 bases in between. This CDR3 spans 15 amino acids. Germline V gene sequence: CDR1 WNHNN, CDR2 SYGVQD (reference sequence). The CDR3 coding sequence is TGCGCCAGCAGCCCCGGGGCAGGACAATCCTACGAGCAGTACTTC. Translated, it gives CASSPGAGQSYEQYF.

The chain is built from TRBV7-2 and TRBJ2-5; no clear D. The germline V gene encodes CDR1 SGHTA and CDR2 FQGNSA. Trimming took 3 bases from V and 2 from J, leaving 7 bases between them. The CDR3 runs to 13 residues. CDR3 nucleotides: TGTGCCAGCAGCTTCGCCCATCAAGAGACCCAGTACTTC. It yields the protein CASSFAHQETQYF.

The chain is built from TRBV6-1 and TRBJ1-1; the D is unclear. This CDR3 comprises 15 residues. Germline assignment: CDR1 MNHNS and CDR2 SASEGT. V dropped 0 bases and J dropped 1 base, with 9 bases sitting between them. CDR3 protein: CASSEARQTNTEAFF. DNA for the CDR3: TGTGCCAGCAGTGAAGCGAGGCAGACGAACACTGAAGCTTTCTTT.

V and J are TRBV6-5 and TRBJ1-6, with a possible D match to TRBD1 (5 bases). Germline assignment: CDR1 MNHEY and CDR2 SVGAGI. The CDR3 has 15 residues. V was cut by 3 bases and J by 8 bases, with 14 bases left in between. The DNA of the CDR3 is TGTGCCAGCAGTTATTTCGGGGCCGTAGATTCACCCCTCCACTTT. Its protein product is CASSYFGAVDSPLHF.

The chain has TRBV19 and TRBJ2-5; perhaps TRBD2 as D (6 bases). The germline CDR1 and CDR2 sequences are LNHDA and SQIVND (reference sequence). The CDR3 loop spans 17 amino acids. Trimming removed 1 base from V and 5 bases from J, with 20 bases in between. In DNA form, the CDR3 reads TGTGCCAGTAGTATAGCCGGTAGGGACCGCGGGGATGAGACCCAGTACTTC. It encodes CASSIAGRDRGDETQYF.

This sequence joins TRBV29-1 and TRBJ1-2; D is undetermined. This CDR3 region has 12 residues. Germline V gene lookup returns CDR1 SQVTM and CDR2 ANQGSEA. Between the trimmed V and J ends, which lost 6 bases and 1 base, there was a span of 9 bases. As DNA, the CDR3 is TGCAGCGTCCGAGACGGTAACTATGGCTACACCTTC. Its protein is CSVRDGNYGYTF. The whole variable domain, filled in from reference TRBV29-1 and TRBJ1-2, reads SAVISQKPSRDICQRGTSLTIQCQVDSQVTMMFWYRQQPGQSLTLIATANQGSEATYESGFVIDKFPISRPNLTFSTLTVSNMSPEDSSIYLCSVRDGNYGYTFGSGTRLTVV.

The chain uses TRBV7-9 and TRBJ2-6; D is possibly TRBD1 or TRBD2 (5 bases each). The CDR3 has 16 residues. Germline V gene sequence: CDR1 SEHNR, CDR2 FQNEAQ (reference sequence). V shed 1 base and J shed 0 bases, with 7 bases lying between them. CDR3 protein: CASSLVGGSGANVLTF. In DNA, the CDR3 is TGTGCCAGCAGCTTAGTTGGGGGCTCTGGGGCCAACGTCCTGACTTTC.

The chain recombines TRBV7-9 with TRBJ2-5, with D unclear. This CDR3 has 13 residues. Germline V gene data show CDR1 as SEHNR and CDR2 as FQNEAQ (reference sequence). V was shortened by 3 bases and J by 5 bases, with 10 bases between the two germline ends. This CDR3 reads CASSLDLEETQYF. The CDR3 DNA is TGTGCCAGCAGCTTGGATCTTGAGGAGACCCAGTACTTC.

J is TRBJ1-5 and V is TRBV10-1; 7 positions agree with TRBD1. V was pared by 3 bases and J by 7 bases, with 6 bases of the junction left unmatched. This CDR3 region has 14 residues. Germline V lookup: CDR1 WNHNN, CDR2 SYGVQD (reference sequence). The CDR3 region has the DNA TGCGCCAGCAGTGAAGGACAGGTTGGACAGCCCCAGCATTTT. This encodes CASSEGQVGQPQHF.

The chain links TRBV6-5 to TRBJ1-2; D may be TRBD1 (5 bases). CDR3 length equals 16 residues. Germline CDR1 is MNHEY and CDR2 is SVGAGI. V lost 0 bases to trimming and J lost 3 bases, with 14 bases between them. CDR3 sequence: CASSYSTRLRDYGYTF. CDR3 DNA sequence: TGTGCCAGCAGTTACTCAACCCGGCTCAGGGACTATGGCTACACCTTC.

The gene calls are TRBV14 and TRBJ1-6; 7 bases map to TRBD1. This CDR3 is built from 14 residues. Germline V CDR1 and CDR2: SGHDN, FVKESK. The V segment lost 6 bases and the J segment 10 bases; nucleotides outside the gene matches: 9. The CDR3 coding sequence is TGTGCCAGCAGTTTACCAGGGGGGTTCTCACCCCTCCACTTT. Amino acids: CASSLPGGFSPLHF.

This clone was observed a few times. The chain carries TRBV4-2 and TRBJ2-2, with D possibly TRBD2 on 5 matching bases. Trimming pared 1 base from V and 2 bases from J, leaving 8 bases between. Germline V gives CDR1 LGHNA, CDR2 YNFKEQ. The CDR3 has 15 amino acids. CDR3 residues: CASSQAGDNTGELFF. CDR3 nucleotide sequence: TGTGCCAGCAGCCAAGCCGGGGATAACACCGGGGAGCTGTTTTTT.

This clone was counted only a few times. J is TRBJ2-2 and V is TRBV2, with a possible D match to TRBD2 (6 bases). The germline gives CDR1 SNHLY, CDR2 FYNNEI. V was shortened by 3 bases and J by 4 bases, with 15 bases between the two germline ends. The CDR3 sequence is 16 residues long. The CDR3 bases are TGTGCCAGCAGTGACCGGGGGTATGGGAGCACCGGGGAGCTGTTTTTT. Amino acids: CASSDRGYGSTGELFF. Full variable domain (outside the CDR3, taken from reference TRBV2 and TRBJ2-2): EPEVTQTPSHQVTQMGQEVILRCVPISNHLYFYWYRQILGQKVEFLVSFYNNEISEKSEIFDDQFSVERPDGSNFTLKIRSTKLEDSAMYFCASSDRGYGSTGELFFGEGSRLTVL.

This chain connects TRBV9 to TRBJ1-3, with TRBD1 matching 9 bases. Trimming removed 0 bases from V and 7 bases from J; junction bases left unmatched: 8. The CDR3 totals 16 residues. Germline loops: CDR1 SGDLS, CDR2 YYNGEE. CDR3 region: CASSVGDRARGNTIYF. CDR3 sequence (DNA): TGTGCCAGCAGCGTAGGGGACAGGGCGCGTGGTAACACCATATATTTT. Variable domain in full (rest from reference TRBV9 and TRBJ1-3): DSGVTQTPKHLITATGQRVTLRCSPRSGDLSVYWYQQSLDQGLQFLIQYYNGEERAKGNILERFSAQQFPDLHSELNLSSLELGDSALYFCASSVGDRARGNTIYFGEGSWLTVV.

The chain joins TRBV19 to TRBJ1-1; D gene unclear. This CDR3 is built from 13 residues. Trimming cost V 3 bases and J 1 base, with 6 bases left between them. The germline gives CDR1 LNHDA, CDR2 SQIVND (reference sequence). The CDR3 DNA is TGTGCCAGTAGTATTCGGTGGAACACTGAAGCTTTCTTT. Protein: CASSIRWNTEAFF.

This clone was detected once. The genes are TRBV5-4 and TRBJ2-7, with 8 bases fitting TRBD2. J gave up 3 bases and V 1 base, and 3 bases lay outside the gene matches. CDR1 is SGHNT, CDR2 YYREEE, per germline (reference sequence). The CDR3 is 14 amino acids. CDR3 nucleotides: TGTGCCAGCAGCTTGCATGCGGGAGGCTACGAGCAGTACTTC. This gives the protein CASSLHAGGYEQYF.

The chain uses TRBV5-6 and TRBJ2-5; D is unclear. Germline V gene data show CDR1 as SGHDT and CDR2 as YYEEEE. The length of the CDR3 is 13 residues. Trimming stripped 0 bases from V and 2 bases from J, with 5 bases between. The CDR3 region has the DNA TGTGCCAGCAGCTTGGGCACGCAAGAGACCCAGTACTTC. This sequence encodes CASSLGTQETQYF.